This TCR beta chain was identified in a study of blood T cells in healthy people across ages. Trimming left V 3 bases short and J 0 bases short, with 15 bases between. The CDR3 covers 17 residues. Germline V gives CDR1 SGHTA, CDR2 FQGNSA. The second PCR ran about 6 to 12 cycles with a sample-barcoded 5' primer and J-beta primers. TCRdb re-called the 5' RACE reads with MiXCR, one entry per CDR3 protein. The sample yields under 700,000 distinct CDR3 sequences, less than 25% seen once. The same sample was also studied in work on T cells of mothers and their children.

The V call is TRBV7-2, the J call TRBJ2-1, with D uncertain. The sequenced material came from blood. This clonotype was sampled from a boy aged 5-17 years in good health. CDR3 protein: CASSFTAHPSSYNEQFF. The CDR3 coding sequence is TGTGCCAGCAGCTTTACGGCCCACCCGAGCTCCTACAATGAGCAGTTCTTC.